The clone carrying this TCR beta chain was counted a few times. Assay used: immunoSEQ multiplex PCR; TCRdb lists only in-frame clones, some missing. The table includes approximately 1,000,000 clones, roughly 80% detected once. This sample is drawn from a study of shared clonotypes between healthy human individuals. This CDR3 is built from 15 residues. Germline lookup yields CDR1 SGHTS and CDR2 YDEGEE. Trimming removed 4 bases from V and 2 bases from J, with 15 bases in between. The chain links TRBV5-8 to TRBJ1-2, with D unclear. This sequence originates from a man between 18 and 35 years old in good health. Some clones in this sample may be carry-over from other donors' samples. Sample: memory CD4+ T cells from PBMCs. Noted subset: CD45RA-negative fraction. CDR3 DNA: TGTGCCAGCAGCCCTCTTCCGAGGAGGAACTATGGCTACACCTTC. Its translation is CASSPLPRRNYGYTF.